One T cell receptor (beta chain) is described in this entry. This clonotype has ten or more counts. The antigen it binds to is not known. Base qualities are not provided; no much larger clone lies one nucleotide away. The data derive from a study of identical twins (dated by TCRdb to the mid-2010s). Describing the broader study: To test whether fetal clonotypes persist, the study used deep sequencing on TCR alpha and beta repertoires from monozygotic twins, unrelated adults of various ages, and cord blood. Replicate twin experiments were performed at different times using different library preparation protocols to rule out contamination. Results the study describes overall, beyond this receptor: In monozygotic twins, recombination models systematically underestimated out-of-frame TCR alpha sharing, but the models matched the sharing seen between unrelated individuals. Fewer insertions were carried by abundant cord blood beta clonotypes; a weaker similar trend was observed in young adult naive repertoires, while no such trend was observed in memory repertoires. A weaker excess of twin sharing was found in beta out-of-frame sequences because the signal-to-noise ratio was lowered by fewer shared sequences. Because the same donors could not be followed over many years, the conclusions depended on cross-sectional statistical analysis. Out-of-frame TCR alpha sequences shared between twins showed an excess of low generation-probability sequences compared with coincidental sharing between unrelated individuals. Invariant T cells such as MAIT and iNKT could partly confound zero-insertion analyses, though diverse VJ usage argued against this for most clonotypes.

Reading the germline V gene gives CDR1 SGHTA and CDR2 FQGNSA. V is pruned by 0 bases and J by 7 bases, leaving 8 bases of the junction without a gene match. The CDR3, cysteine through phenylalanine, is 16 amino acids long. The retained sequence is limited to the CDR3, 48 bases, with the frame set at the first base. All donors were healthy Caucasians. The twin cohort comprised three pairs of female monozygotic twins, all aged roughly 18 to 29 years. Peripheral blood mononuclear cells were the source from which RNA for the TCR libraries was isolated. Receptor amplification or capture employed 5' RACE. This sample was sequenced with an Illumina HiSeq 2000. Template switching introduced a universal primer binding site; the final cDNA contained a unique molecular identifier, enabling accurate counting of TCR cDNA molecules. First-strand cDNA for TCR alpha and beta chains was synthesized from specific primers in the conserved constant-segment region. To control for contamination, each cDNA library was double barcoded with a SMART-Mk sample barcode plus Illumina barcodes. TruSeq adapter sequences, together with Illumina sample barcodes, were added in two successive PCR steps. Sequencing of the TCR alpha and beta cDNA libraries was done on the Illumina HiSeq platform using custom primers. The study's processing was this. MiGEC was used to process raw reads and extract unique molecular identifiers, and MiXCR was used to find CDR3 positions. For each individual, recombination models were inferred using an EM algorithm with the repgenHMM and IGoR tools. Shared clonotypes were analyzed with the tcR package in R, and sharing was normalized by the product of cloneset sizes. Out-of-frame nonproductive sequences were analyzed to study raw recombination free of thymic and clonal selection effects. The public sequencing data were trimmed at Q25 with fastp and processed into clonotypes with MiXCR by TCRdb, which kept only in-frame beta chains. For every CDR3 protein sequence, its rows merge into one entry that carries the most common genes and DNA. The V and J calls and clone size are TCRdb's, not the authors'. Across this sample there are approximately 700,000 distinct CDR3 sequences, with around a sixth seen only once. The top ten constitute about an eighth of the sample.

These data were also reused for a study on T cells expressing NK-cell markers. According to the second study: Three sorted T-cell subsets (CD3+CD56+NKG2C+, CD3+CD56+NKG2C- and CD3+CD56-NKG2C+) from roughly 8 donors had their TCR beta-chain repertoires profiled. Among the eight sequenced donors, only one was HCMV-seronegative, while the other seven were HCMV-seropositive. In several experiments an anti-gammadeltaTCR antibody was added to restrict sorting to alphabetaTCR-expressing T cells. For several donors, the dominant CD3+CD56+NKG2C+ clonotypes were among the top 10 CD8+ clonotypes and accounted for about 1.0-7.5% of CD8+ T cells. Those dominant clonotypes were again the most abundant among CD3+CD56-NKG2C+ cells in a handful of donors, at about 28.3-65%. Whether the expanded NKG2C-expressing T cell clones were specific for HCMV antigens was left unclear. All eight donors whose samples were sequenced were randomly selected healthy volunteers, three of them men and five women. To determine HCMV serostatus, a commercial ELISA kit was used to detect HCMV-specific IgG in serum. Bulk peripheral blood T-cell repertoires were additionally sequenced from unsorted PBMC for 5 or 6 donors. MIGEC was used to demultiplex reads and group the reads by UMI, and MiTCR was used to assemble and quantify clonotypes. To exclude erroneous sequences, only TCR cDNA sequences supported by at least two reads were retained. The tcR package was used for downstream repertoire analysis, and clonotypes were matched between fractions using CDR3 nucleotide sequence together with V segment. VDJmatch was used to annotate antigen specificity against VDJdb, with one amino acid substitution in CDR3 allowed.

The sequence derives from a woman aged 18-30 years in good health. This sequence uses TRBV7-2 and TRBJ2-1; TRBD2 matches 8 bases in the middle. Sequencing used PBMCs. CDR3 reads: CASSLASGGNTNEQFF. The DNA sequence is TGTGCCAGCAGCTTAGCGAGCGGGGGAAATACGAATGAGCAGTTCTTC.